This is a list of T cell receptor beta chains from one sample in a study of T-cell reconstitution after alpha-beta-depleted transplantation in children. MiXCR, applied by TCRdb to the PCR reads, yields one record per CDR3 protein. The sample lists 170,000 or so distinct CDR3 sequences; approximately 6.6% were seen once. The sample here was PBMCs from the stem cell graft donor, taken from the stem cell graft. These receptors all stem from a human donor who donated a stem cell graft to a child with Wiskott-Aldrich syndrome. The CDR3 runs from the conserved cysteine through the conserved F or W. The D gene is left open where the match is weak. Size is stated for part of the rows, as once, few or many counts, or as a class when the clone is expanded.

v_gene,abundance,j_gene,d_gene,CDR3aa,CDR3nt
TRBV12-3/TRBV12-4,few,TRBJ1-5,TRBD1,CASNLYRDREDGSNQPQHF,TGTGCCAGCAACCTTTACAGGGACAGGGAGGATGGTAGCAATCAGCCCCAGCATTTT
TRBV6-5,NA,TRBJ2-7,NA,CASSYLGATYEQYF,TGTGCCAGCAGTTATTTGGGGGCTACCTACGAGCAGTACTTC
TRBV4-3,many,TRBJ2-2,TRBD2,CASSQAGGRNTGELFF,TGCGCCAGCAGCCAAGCGGGAGGCAGGAACACCGGGGAGCTGTTTTTT
TRBV5-5,NA,TRBJ1-6,TRBD1,CASSPDRGLGSPLHF,TGTGCCAGCAGCCCGGACAGGGGTTTAGGTTCACCCCTCCACTTT
TRBV7-8,NA,TRBJ1-3,TRBD1,CASSLDRGLGNTIYF,TGTGCCAGCAGCTTAGACAGGGGGCTAGGAAACACCATATATTTT
TRBV5-1,many,TRBJ2-7,NA,CASSLSPGSYEQYF,TGCGCCAGCAGCTTGTCGCCGGGTTCCTACGAGCAGTACTTC
TRBV14,few,TRBJ2-3,TRBD1,CASSQGQGRTDTQYF,TGTGCCAGCAGCCAAGGACAGGGGAGGACAGATACGCAGTATTTT
TRBV2,few,TRBJ2-3,TRBD2,CASSETSAAPDTQYF,TGTGCCAGCAGTGAAACTAGCGCCGCACCAGATACGCAGTATTTT
TRBV7-2,few,TRBJ2-1,TRBD1,CASRDRGWSYNEQFF,TGTGCCAGCCGAGACAGGGGCTGGTCCTACAATGAGCAGTTCTTC
TRBV28,many,TRBJ2-5,NA,CASSPRVPRYQETQYF,TGTGCCAGCAGTCCCCGGGTCCCACGATACCAAGAGACCCAGTACTTC
TRBV7-2,many,TRBJ1-1,NA,CASSLVAGNTEAFF,TGTGCCAGCAGCTTAGTTGCAGGGAACACTGAAGCTTTCTTT
TRBV5-1,many,TRBJ1-1,TRBD1,CASSSDRGSFTEAFF,TGCGCCAGCAGCTCGGACAGGGGAAGTTTCACTGAAGCTTTCTTT
TRBV6-5,many,TRBJ1-1,NA,CASRLRVNPGNTEAFF,TGTGCCAGCAGACTCAGGGTGAACCCGGGCAACACTGAAGCTTTCTTT
TRBV5-6,many,TRBJ2-5,TRBD2,CASSFTSVVQETQYF,TGTGCCAGCAGCTTTACTAGCGTCGTCCAAGAGACCCAGTACTTC
TRBV12-3/TRBV12-4,many,TRBJ2-1,NA,CANKGQYNEQFF,TGTGCCAACAAAGGACAGTACAATGAGCAGTTCTTC
TRBV24-1,many,TRBJ2-1,TRBD2,CATSQNPGGNEQFF,TGTGCCACCTCCCAAAACCCCGGGGGGAATGAGCAGTTCTTC
TRBV5-1,many,TRBJ2-7,TRBD1,CASSARTGGYEQYF,TGCGCCAGCAGCGCAAGGACAGGGGGATACGAGCAGTACTTC
TRBV7-9,NA,TRBJ2-3,NA,CASSLDGDTQYF,TGTGCCAGCAGCTTAGACGGGGATACGCAGTATTTT
TRBV18,few,TRBJ2-6,TRBD1,CASSPPIQGASSGANVLTF,TGTGCCAGCTCACCACCCATTCAGGGGGCGAGCTCTGGGGCCAACGTCCTGACTTTC
TRBV18,NA,TRBJ1-2,NA,CASSPGRPFYGYTF,TGTGCCAGCTCACCGGGCAGGCCCTTCTATGGCTACACCTTC
TRBV7-2,many,TRBJ2-7,TRBD1,CASSSPPGQAYEQYF,TGTGCCAGCAGCTCCCCCCCCGGACAGGCCTACGAGCAGTACTTC
TRBV7-2,NA,TRBJ2-1,TRBD1,CASSSRTGDEQFF,TGTGCCAGCAGCAGTCGGACAGGGGATGAGCAGTTCTTC
TRBV20-1,many,TRBJ2-2,TRBD1,CSVHRGRTGELFF,TGCAGTGTCCACAGGGGTCGGACCGGGGAGCTGTTTTTT
TRBV13,NA,TRBJ2-3,NA,CASSLFEQSTDTQYF,TGTGCCAGCAGCTTATTTGAACAGAGCACAGATACGCAGTATTTT
TRBV20-1,many,TRBJ1-1,NA,CSASGGAGTEAFF,TGCAGTGCTAGTGGTGGGGCTGGCACTGAAGCTTTCTTT
TRBV24-1,many,TRBJ2-1,NA,CATSDPQGTLPFAEQFF,TGTGCCACCAGTGATCCCCAGGGGACCCTACCCTTCGCGGAGCAGTTCTTC
TRBV12-3/TRBV12-4,many,TRBJ2-1,TRBD2,CASSQTSGSHEQFF,TGTGCCAGCAGCCAGACTAGCGGGAGCCATGAGCAGTTCTTC
TRBV5-1,few,TRBJ2-5,TRBD2,CASSLGLAGDRETQYF,TGCGCCAGCAGCTTGGGTCTAGCGGGGGATCGGGAGACCCAGTACTTC
TRBV20-1,many,TRBJ2-3,NA,CSAREPNTDTQYF,TGCAGTGCTAGAGAACCTAACACAGATACGCAGTATTTT
TRBV20-1,many,TRBJ2-1,TRBD2,CSALTYYSAGVEHNEQFF,TGCAGTGCTCTAACCTACTACTCAGCGGGAGTCGAGCACAATGAGCAGTTCTTC
TRBV20-1,many,TRBJ2-3,TRBD1,CSAKTGQGSSVTQYF,TGCAGTGCAAAGACGGGACAGGGGAGCTCGGTTACGCAGTATTTT
TRBV3-1,NA,TRBJ2-2,NA,CASSRGDPVSGELFF,TGTGCCAGCAGCCGGGGGGACCCAGTATCCGGGGAGCTGTTTTTT
TRBV5-1,many,TRBJ2-5,TRBD2,CASSWTQTGLARETQYF,TGCGCCAGCAGCTGGACTCAGACAGGACTAGCGAGAGAGACCCAGTACTTC
TRBV7-3,NA,TRBJ2-5,NA,CASSLTPVRGETQYF,TGTGCCAGCAGCTTAACCCCTGTGAGGGGAGAGACCCAGTACTTC
TRBV7-9,few,TRBJ1-2,TRBD1,CASSLLRDRANYGYTF,TGTGCCAGCAGCTTACTCCGGGACAGAGCTAACTATGGCTACACCTTC
TRBV6-5,many,TRBJ2-7,NA,CASSYSEVYSYEQYF,TGTGCCAGCAGTTACTCGGAGGTCTACTCCTACGAGCAGTACTTC
TRBV10-3,many,TRBJ2-2,NA,CAISEPGATGELFF,TGTGCCATCAGTGAGCCGGGGGCCACCGGGGAGCTGTTTTTT
TRBV6-6,many,TRBJ1-1,NA,CATTGQQNTEAFF,TGTGCCACCACAGGACAGCAGAACACTGAAGCTTTCTTT
TRBV7-2,many,TRBJ2-3,NA,CASSLAPGGGTDTQYF,TGTGCCAGCAGCTTAGCGCCCGGGGGCGGCACAGATACGCAGTATTTT
TRBV5-1,many,TRBJ2-3,TRBD1,CASSFRDRVADTQYF,TGCGCCAGCAGCTTCCGGGACAGGGTAGCAGATACGCAGTATTTT
TRBV4-3,many,TRBJ2-1,NA,CASSRRGISDEQFF,TGCGCCAGCAGCCGTCGCGGGATTAGCGATGAGCAGTTCTTC
TRBV10-2,many,TRBJ1-5,NA,CASSESWNNQPQHF,TGCGCCAGCAGTGAGTCTTGGAATAATCAGCCCCAGCATTTT
TRBV20-1,many,TRBJ2-7,NA,CSASPDYEQYF,TGCAGTGCTAGTCCCGACTACGAGCAGTACTTC
TRBV6-2/TRBV6-3,NA,TRBJ2-1,NA,CASSYPTEQFF,TGTGCCAGCAGTTACCCTACTGAGCAGTTCTTC
TRBV24-1,NA,TRBJ2-3,TRBD1,CATKDRVGDTQYF,TGTGCCACCAAGGACAGGGTAGGAGATACGCAGTATTTT
TRBV3-1,many,TRBJ1-2,NA,CASSQGVHGYTF,TGTGCCAGCAGCCAGGGGGTTCATGGCTACACCTTC
TRBV6-2/TRBV6-3,NA,TRBJ2-7,TRBD2,CASSSGTGLAGVNDEQYF,TGTGCCAGCAGTTCCGGCACTGGACTAGCGGGAGTTAATGACGAGCAGTACTTC
TRBV5-3,NA,TRBJ2-3,TRBD2,CARSVGRIRLAGPCWENTQYF,TGTGCCAGAAGCGTGGGGAGGATACGACTAGCGGGGCCTTGCTGGGAGAATACGCAGTATTTT
TRBV20-1,many,TRBJ2-1,NA,CSARDGSRLFF,TGCAGTGCTAGAGATGGGAGTCGTCTGTTCTTC
TRBV5-1,many,TRBJ2-1,NA,CASSLEVGGYNEQFF,TGCGCCAGCAGCTTGGAGGTAGGGGGGTACAATGAGCAGTTCTTC
TRBV6-5,many,TRBJ1-5,NA,CASNRAHSNQPQHF,TGTGCCAGCAACCGGGCACATAGCAATCAGCCCCAGCATTTT
TRBV2,many,TRBJ2-7,NA,CASTYSAGEQYF,TGTGCCAGCACCTACAGTGCGGGCGAGCAGTACTTC
TRBV2,NA,TRBJ2-4,TRBD1,CASSPGTGGLLGDIQYF,TGTGCCAGCAGCCCCGGGACAGGGGGCTTATTGGGAGACATTCAGTACTTC